These 7 T cell receptor beta chains were all obtained from the same sample, sequenced in a study of T-cell reconstitution after alpha-beta-depleted transplantation in children. The TCRbeta library incorporated unique molecular identifiers. Via MiXCR, TCRdb re-called the PCR reads, giving one row per CDR3 protein. In the table there are 450,000 to 600,000 distinct CDR3 sequences, 10% to 15% of which are singletons. Sequences were derived from PBMCs, mostly from graft donor cells, sampled 360 days after TCRalphabeta/CD19-depleted stem cell transplant. The receptors were gathered from a male patient aged 5 to 17 who had a stem cell transplant for acute myeloid leukemia, so the T cells may come from the graft donor.

This clonotype was counted at least ten times. The chain uses TRBV9 and TRBJ2-1, with 8 bases aligning to TRBD2. The V gene's germline CDR1 is SGDLS and CDR2 YYNGEE. The V segment lost 4 bases and the J segment 3 bases; nucleotides outside the gene matches: 9. The CDR3 consists of 16 residues. The CDR3 DNA reads TGTGCCAGCAGCTCCGTAGCGGGGACTCTCTACAATGAGCAGTTCTTC. It encodes CASSSVAGTLYNEQFF.

This chain links TRBV23-1 with TRBJ2-1; 12 bases align to TRBD2. TRBV23-1 has ORF status, its function being uncertain. J lost 7 bases, V lost 2 bases, and 9 bases had no gene match. CDR3 length: 17 amino acids. CDR3 loop: CASSQGPSGRAENEQFF. The CDR3 region has the DNA TGCGCCAGCAGTCAAGGGCCTAGCGGGAGGGCAGAGAATGAGCAGTTCTTC.

This sequence joins TRBV25-1 and TRBJ2-7; the D gene could be TRBD1 or TRBD2 (6 bases each). Deletions cut 1 base from V and 7 bases from J, with 17 bases between. The CDR3 length is 15 residues. Looked up from germline, CDR1 is MGHDK and CDR2 is SYGVNS. CDR3 sequence reads: CASSEWLLGAGEQYF. The CDR3, as DNA: TGTGCCAGCAGTGAATGGCTTTTGGGGGCGGGAGAGCAGTACTTC.

This clonotype was counted at least ten times. The chain carries TRBV12-3 or TRBV12-4 and TRBJ2-7, with D unresolved. The CDR3 runs 14 residues. Deletions cut 6 bases from V and 0 bases from J, with 12 bases between. CDR3 sequence: CASSLAGYSYEQYF. The CDR3 DNA sequence: TGTGCCAGCAGCTTGGCCGGGTACTCCTACGAGCAGTACTTC.

DNA of the CDR3: TGTGCCAGCAGCCAATCAGAAGGCGGGCTGAACACTGAAGCTTTCTTT. This encodes CASSQSEGGLNTEAFF. The genes are TRBV4-2 and TRBJ1-1, with unresolved D. The CDR3 has 16 residues. Germline CDR1 is LGHNA and CDR2 is YNFKEQ. V was trimmed by 2 bases and J by 0 bases, leaving 13 bases between them.

The chain combines TRBV5-6 with TRBJ2-5; D is tentatively TRBD1 or TRBD2 (5 bases each). V was cut by 0 bases and J by 5 bases, with 11 bases left in between. CDR3 length equals 14 residues. Germline V lookup: CDR1 SGHDT, CDR2 YYEEEE. For the CDR3, the DNA is TGTGCCAGCAGCTTGGTAACATGGGGGGAGACCCAGTACTTC. The encoded protein is CASSLVTWGETQYF.

This clonotype was seen a handful of times. The CDR3 bases are TGCAGTGCCAGGAGACTAAGCGGAGCCAAAAACATTCAGTACTTC. As protein: CSARRLSGAKNIQYF. This chain links TRBV20-1 with TRBJ2-4; TRBD2 is a possible D gene (5 bases). Germline V gene lookup returns CDR1 DFQATT and CDR2 SNEGSKA (reference sequence). The CDR3 is 15 residues long. Deletions cut 6 bases from V and 0 bases from J, with 15 bases between.